Listed here are 19 T cell receptor beta chains from one sample, sequenced in a study of T cell responses to AZD1222 COVID-19 vaccine. Profiling relied on immunoSEQ multiplex PCR, and the TCRdb table lists in-frame clones only, not all of them. The sample has approximately 30,000 clones; 75% to 90% are singletons. Sequencing was performed on peripheral blood, taken on day 0 of AZD1222 vaccination. The source is an adult in good health.

Sample share makes this clone medium-sized. The rearrangement links TRBV27 to TRBJ1-6, with no clear D. The CDR3 extends over 16 amino acids. Trimming shortened V by 0 bases and J by 10 bases, and 16 bases separated the two germline ends. Looked up from germline, CDR1 is MNHEY and CDR2 is SMNVEV (reference sequence). The CDR3 sequence is CASSLSSGRRASPLHF. The DNA for the CDR3 is TGTGCCAGCAGTTTATCGTCGGGAAGGAGGGCGTCACCCCTCCACTTT.

The chain recombines TRBV20-1 with TRBJ1-5, with D possibly TRBD1 on 6 matching bases. V shed 3 bases and J shed 6 bases, with 6 bases lying between them. Per the germline V gene, CDR1 is DFQATT and CDR2 is SNEGSKA (reference sequence). CDR3 length equals 11 residues. CDR3: CSARDSQPQHF. The CDR3 coding sequence is TGCAGTGCTAGGGACAGTCAGCCCCAGCATTTT.

This chain uses TRBV6-1 with TRBJ2-7, with 11 bases matching TRBD2. This CDR3 comprises 15 residues. Germline V gene lookup returns CDR1 MNHNS and CDR2 SASEGT. Trimming cost V 3 bases and J 3 bases; bases outside gene matches: 4. CDR3 residues: CASSDPGLAVYEQYF. The CDR3 DNA is TGTGCCAGCAGTGATCCGGGACTAGCGGTCTACGAGCAGTACTTC.

The rearrangement links TRBV7-8 to TRBJ2-3; D perhaps matches TRBD1 (6 bases). The CDR3 extends over 14 amino acids. V was shortened by 4 bases and J by 3 bases, with 11 bases between the two germline ends. The germline V gene encodes CDR1 SGHVS and CDR2 FQNEAQ. DNA of the CDR3: TGTGCCAGCAGCTACTCTACAGGGACAGATACGCAGTATTTT. This translates into CASSYSTGTDTQYF.

This clone has a handful of counts. This sequence joins TRBV30 and TRBJ1-3; D is perhaps TRBD1 (6 bases). CDR1 and CDR2 (germline): GTSNPN, SVGIG (reference sequence). Trimming left V 3 bases short and J 4 bases short, with 10 bases between. The CDR3 has 13 amino acids. CDR3 nucleotides: TGTGCCTGGAGGCCAGGGGTAGGAAACACCATATATTTT. It is translated as CAWRPGVGNTIYF.

The rearrangement links TRBV24-1 to TRBJ1-2; no reliable D call. The CDR3 has 14 amino acids. Germline CDR1 KGHDR, CDR2 SFDVKD. V was clipped by 0 bases and J by 1 base, with 5 bases between them. The CDR3 bases are TGTGCCACCAGTGATTTGAGCTTTAACTATGGCTACACCTTC. Its protein is CATSDLSFNYGYTF.

The chain employs TRBV3-1 (or the pseudogene TRBV3-2) and TRBJ2-1; D unresolved. From germline, CDR1 is LGHDT and CDR2 YNNKEL (reference sequence). CDR3 length equals 12 residues. V dropped 1 base and J dropped 10 bases, with 8 bases sitting between them. In DNA form, the CDR3 reads TGTGCCAGCAGCCAAGGCCCCGTAGAGCAGTTCTTC. Its translation: CASSQGPVEQFF.

This clone was observed a few times. The chain is built from TRBV4-2 and TRBJ1-4, with TRBD1 matching over 8 bases. CDR3 length equals 20 residues. V was pared by 0 bases and J by 2 bases, with 14 bases of the junction left unmatched. Germline values: CDR1 LGHNA, CDR2 YNFKEQ. The CDR3 is CASSQDLGDRGKETNEKLFF. CDR3 coding DNA: TGTGCCAGCAGCCAAGATTTAGGAGACAGGGGAAAAGAGACTAATGAAAAACTGTTTTTT.

This clone was seen a few times. This chain uses TRBV6-5 with TRBJ2-2; weak D call: TRBD2 (6 bases). This CDR3 comprises 15 residues. The germline V and J ends were trimmed by 2 bases and 6 bases, with 13 bases remaining between them. Per the germline V gene, CDR1 is MNHEY and CDR2 is SVGAGI. The CDR3 protein is CASSYEGGRAGELFF. CDR3 nucleotides: TGTGCCAGCAGTTACGAAGGAGGGCGGGCCGGGGAGCTGTTTTTT.

Only one count was recorded for this clone. The chain links TRBV5-1 to TRBJ2-2, with D perhaps matching TRBD2 (6 bases). V lost 4 bases to trimming and J lost 6 bases, with 22 bases between them. Germline loops: CDR1 SGHRS, CDR2 YFSETQ. CDR3 length: 17 residues. This CDR3 reads CASSSSFGGRTAGELFF. The CDR3 nucleotides are TGCGCCAGCAGCAGTTCTTTCGGGGGAAGGACGGCCGGGGAGCTGTTTTTT.

The chain recombines TRBV30 with TRBJ2-3; no clear D. CDR3 length: 12 residues. Deletions cut 0 bases from V and 6 bases from J, with 7 bases between. The germline V gene encodes CDR1 GTSNPN and CDR2 SVGIG (reference sequence). CDR3 sequence (DNA): TGTGCCTGGAGTGTACACGTGGATACGCAGTATTTT. This sequence encodes CAWSVHVDTQYF.

This clone was recorded only once. The V and J genes are TRBV4-2 and TRBJ2-1; D unresolved. CDR1 LGHNA and CDR2 YNFKEQ come from the germline V gene. The V end lost 0 bases, the J end lost 6 bases, and 6 bases lay between the germline ends. There are 13 residues in the CDR3. CDR3 in DNA: TGTGCCAGCAGCCAAGATCTAGGCAATGAGCAGTTCTTC. Its protein is CASSQDLGNEQFF.

V and J are TRBV11-2 and TRBJ1-3; no definite D call. V lost 1 base to trimming and J lost 0 bases, with 7 bases between them. Looked up from germline, CDR1 is SGHAT and CDR2 is FQNNGV. There are 15 residues in the CDR3. The CDR3 protein is CASSLGGSSGNTIYF. DNA for the CDR3: TGTGCCAGCAGCTTAGGCGGCAGCTCTGGAAACACCATATATTTT.

The V call is TRBV12-3 or TRBV12-4, the J call TRBJ2-5, with 7 bases lining up with TRBD2. V gave up 4 bases and J gave up 3 bases; unmatched junction bases: 2. The CDR3 loop spans 13 amino acids. This CDR3 is CASSSAGEETQYF. DNA of the CDR3: TGTGCCAGCAGTTCGGCGGGAGAAGAGACCCAGTACTTC.

This chain uses TRBV6-5 with TRBJ1-6, with 8 positions matching TRBD1. CDR1 is MNHEY and CDR2 is SVGAGI in the germline V gene. This CDR3 has 15 amino acids. Germline trimming cut 2 bases from V and 10 bases from J; bases unmatched to any gene: 7. The CDR3 spells CASSYTGGEISPLHF. The DNA for the CDR3 is TGTGCCAGCAGTTACACAGGGGGGGAGATATCACCCCTCCACTTT.

Here the CDR3 reads CASSLGTNNEQFF. The CDR3 DNA follows: TGTGCCAGCAGTTTAGGGACAAACAATGAGCAGTTCTTC. This chain connects TRBV27 to TRBJ2-1; a weak D match, TRBD1 (6 bases). The CDR3 has 13 residues. The germline gives CDR1 MNHEY, CDR2 SMNVEV (reference sequence). Trimming stripped 2 bases from V and 5 bases from J, with 7 bases between.

V gene TRBV12-3 or TRBV12-4 combines with J gene TRBJ1-3; D remains ambiguous. The CDR3 runs to 13 residues. V was cut by 5 bases and J by 10 bases, with 15 bases left in between. The CDR3 nucleotides read TGTGCCAGCAGTCGCCGAGAGGACGGTACCATATATTTT. Amino acid sequence: CASSRREDGTIYF.

This chain joins TRBV3-1 (or the pseudogene TRBV3-2) and TRBJ2-3; the match to TRBD2 covers 16 bases. CDR1 and CDR2 (germline): LGHDT, YNNKEL (reference sequence). The CDR3 consists of 17 residues. The ends lost 4 bases at V and 6 bases at J; junction bases unmatched: 7. Here the CDR3 DNA reads TGTGCCAGCAGCCCCCGGGGACTAGCGGGGGGGCGGGATACGCAGTATTTT. Amino acid sequence: CASSPRGLAGGRDTQYF.

The count of this clone is one. V is TRBV11-3 and J is TRBJ2-2; D is unclear. Per germline, CDR1 SGHNT and CDR2 YENEEA. Trimming removed 1 base at V and 5 bases at J, with 8 bases between. The CDR3 runs 14 residues. CDR3 bases: TGTGCCAGCAGCTTAGGTCAGCAGACCGGGGAGCTGTTTTTT. This encodes CASSLGQQTGELFF.